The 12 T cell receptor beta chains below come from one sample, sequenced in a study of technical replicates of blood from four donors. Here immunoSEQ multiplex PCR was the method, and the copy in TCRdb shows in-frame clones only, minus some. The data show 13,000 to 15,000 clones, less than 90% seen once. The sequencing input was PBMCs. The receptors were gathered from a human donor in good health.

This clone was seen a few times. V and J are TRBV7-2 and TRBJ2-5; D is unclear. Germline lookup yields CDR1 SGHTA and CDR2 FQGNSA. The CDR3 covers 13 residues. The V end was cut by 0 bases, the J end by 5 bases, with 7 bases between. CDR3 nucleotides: TGTGCCAGCAGCTTAGCGAATCAGGAGACCCAGTACTTC. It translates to CASSLANQETQYF.

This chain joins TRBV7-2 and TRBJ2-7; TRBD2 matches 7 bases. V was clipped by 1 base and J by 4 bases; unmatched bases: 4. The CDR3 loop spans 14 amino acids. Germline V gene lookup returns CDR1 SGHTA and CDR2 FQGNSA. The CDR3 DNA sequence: TGTGCCAGCAGCTTAGGTGGGAGGGGTTACGAGCAGTACTTC. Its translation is CASSLGGRGYEQYF.

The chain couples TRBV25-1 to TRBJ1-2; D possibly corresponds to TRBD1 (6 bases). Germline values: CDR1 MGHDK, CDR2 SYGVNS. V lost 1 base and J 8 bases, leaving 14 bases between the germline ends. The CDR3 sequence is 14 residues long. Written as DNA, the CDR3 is TGTGCCAGCAGTGAATCGGTCAGGGGCAGCGGCTACACCTTC. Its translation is CASSESVRGSGYTF.

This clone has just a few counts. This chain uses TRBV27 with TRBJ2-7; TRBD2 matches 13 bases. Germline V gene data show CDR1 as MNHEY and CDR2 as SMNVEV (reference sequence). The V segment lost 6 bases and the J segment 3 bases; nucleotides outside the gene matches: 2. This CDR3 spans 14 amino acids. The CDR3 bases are TGTGCCAGCAGGACTAGCGGGAGGATCTACGAGCAGTACTTC. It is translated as CASRTSGRIYEQYF.

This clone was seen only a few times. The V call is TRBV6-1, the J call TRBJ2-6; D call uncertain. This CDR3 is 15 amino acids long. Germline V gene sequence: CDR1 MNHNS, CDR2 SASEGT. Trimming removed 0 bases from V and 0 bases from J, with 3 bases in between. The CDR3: CASSEASSGANVLTF. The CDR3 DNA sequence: TGTGCCAGCAGTGAAGCCAGCTCTGGGGCCAACGTCCTGACTTTC.

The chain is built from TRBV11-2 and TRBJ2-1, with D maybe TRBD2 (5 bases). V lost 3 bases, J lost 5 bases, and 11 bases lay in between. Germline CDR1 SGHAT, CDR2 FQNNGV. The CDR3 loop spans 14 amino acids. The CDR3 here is CASSFLAADNEQFF. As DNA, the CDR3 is TGTGCCAGCAGCTTCCTAGCAGCAGACAATGAGCAGTTCTTC. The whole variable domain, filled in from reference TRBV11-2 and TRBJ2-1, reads EAGVAQSPRYKIIEKRQSVAFWCNPISGHATLYWYQQILGQGPKLLIQFQNNGVVDDSQLPKDRFSAERLKGVDSTLKIQPAKLEDSAVYLCASSFLAADNEQFFGPGTRLTVL.

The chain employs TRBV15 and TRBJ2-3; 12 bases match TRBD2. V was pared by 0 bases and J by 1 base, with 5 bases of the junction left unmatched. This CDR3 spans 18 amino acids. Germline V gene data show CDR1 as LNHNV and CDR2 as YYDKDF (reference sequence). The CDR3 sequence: CATSRELAGGPGTDTQYF. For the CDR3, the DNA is TGTGCCACCAGCAGAGAGCTAGCGGGAGGGCCTGGCACAGATACGCAGTATTTT.

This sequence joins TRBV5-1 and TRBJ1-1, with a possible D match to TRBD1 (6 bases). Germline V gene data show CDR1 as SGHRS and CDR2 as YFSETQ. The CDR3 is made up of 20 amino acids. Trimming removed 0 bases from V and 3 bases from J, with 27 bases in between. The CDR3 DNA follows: TGCGCCAGCAGCTTGGCCGGGCAGGGGTTATTATTTCGATGGGACACTGAAGCTTTCTTT. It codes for CASSLAGQGLLFRWDTEAFF. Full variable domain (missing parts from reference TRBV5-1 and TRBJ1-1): KAGVTQTPRYLIKTRGQQVTLSCSPISGHRSVSWYQQTPGQGLQFLFEYFSETQRNKGNFPGRFSGRQFSNSRSEMNVSTLELGDSALYLCASSLAGQGLLFRWDTEAFFGQGTRLTVV.

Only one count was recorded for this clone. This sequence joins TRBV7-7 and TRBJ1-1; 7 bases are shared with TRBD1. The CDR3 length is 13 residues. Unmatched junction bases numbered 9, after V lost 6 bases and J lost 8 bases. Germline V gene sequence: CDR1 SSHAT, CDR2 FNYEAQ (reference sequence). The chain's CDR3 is CASSQGQTTEAFF. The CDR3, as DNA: TGTGCCAGCAGTCAGGGACAGACTACCGAAGCTTTCTTT.

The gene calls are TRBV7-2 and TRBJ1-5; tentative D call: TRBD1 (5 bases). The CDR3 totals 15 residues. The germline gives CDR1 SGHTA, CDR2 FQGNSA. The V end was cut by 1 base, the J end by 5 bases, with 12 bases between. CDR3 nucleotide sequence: TGTGCCAGCAGCTTAGTGGGCCCGGGGGATCAGCCCCAGCATTTT. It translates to CASSLVGPGDQPQHF.

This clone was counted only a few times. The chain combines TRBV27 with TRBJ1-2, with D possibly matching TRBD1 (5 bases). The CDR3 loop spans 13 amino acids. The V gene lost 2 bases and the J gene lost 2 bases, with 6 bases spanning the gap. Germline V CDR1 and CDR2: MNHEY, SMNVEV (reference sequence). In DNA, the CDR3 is TGTGCCAGCAGTTTACAGGGAAACTATGGCTACACCTTC. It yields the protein CASSLQGNYGYTF.

The DNA for the CDR3 is TGTGCCAGCAGCTCTCAGGACAGGAGCTACACCTTC. It codes for CASSSQDRSYTF. The V and J genes are TRBV7-9 and TRBJ1-2; 7 positions agree with TRBD1. CDR3 size: 12 residues. V lost 4 bases, J lost 9 bases, and 5 bases stayed unmatched. Germline V lookup: CDR1 SEHNR, CDR2 FQNEAQ (reference sequence).